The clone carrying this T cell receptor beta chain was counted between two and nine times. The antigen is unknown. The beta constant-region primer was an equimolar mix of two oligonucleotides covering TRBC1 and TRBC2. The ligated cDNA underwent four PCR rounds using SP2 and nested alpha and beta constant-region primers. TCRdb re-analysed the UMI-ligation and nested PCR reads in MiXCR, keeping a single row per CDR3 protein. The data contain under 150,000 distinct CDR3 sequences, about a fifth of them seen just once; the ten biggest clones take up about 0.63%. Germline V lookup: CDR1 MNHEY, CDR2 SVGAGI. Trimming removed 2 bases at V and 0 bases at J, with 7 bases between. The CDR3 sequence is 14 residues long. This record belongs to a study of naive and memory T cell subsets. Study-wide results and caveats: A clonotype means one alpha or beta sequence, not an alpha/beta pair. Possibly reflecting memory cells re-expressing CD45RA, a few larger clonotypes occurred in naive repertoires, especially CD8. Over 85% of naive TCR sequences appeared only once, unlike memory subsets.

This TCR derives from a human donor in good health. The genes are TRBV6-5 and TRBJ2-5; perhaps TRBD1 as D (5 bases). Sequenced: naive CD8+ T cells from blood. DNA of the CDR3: TGTGCCAGCAGTTACGACAGCTACCAAGAGACCCAGTACTTC. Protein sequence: CASSYDSYQETQYF.